This TCR beta chain is from a study of shared clonotypes between healthy human individuals. General study results and limits: The genetic and exposure-history diversity represented was limited by few donors.

As regards this clone: The antigen is not known.

Germline assignment: CDR1 LNHDA and CDR2 SQIVND (reference sequence). Trimming removed 3 bases from V and 1 base from J, with 6 bases in between. This CDR3 has 13 amino acids. Here immunoSEQ multiplex PCR was the method, and the copy in TCRdb shows in-frame clones only, minus some. The table includes about 480,000 clones, 79% detected once. Material for sequencing was PBMCs. The V call is TRBV19, the J call TRBJ1-1; D is ambiguous. This receptor was taken from a woman aged 40 to 50 in good health. Some clones in this sample may be carry-over from other donors' samples. Here the CDR3 reads CASSIGRNTEAFF. CDR3 DNA: TGTGCCAGTAGTATTGGCCGGAACACTGAAGCTTTCTTT.